This T cell receptor beta chain was recovered during a study of CD8 T cells in Susac syndrome. Whole-study results and caveats: The study conceded that its TCR sequencing and HLA analysis involved relatively few individuals.

Random hexamers were used to reverse transcribe roughly 0.5 to 1 ug of RNA. Multiplex PCR with immunoSEQ amplified the TCR beta CDR3 across 54 Vbeta and 13 Jbeta. In TCRdb, the immunoSEQ multiplex PCR reads were re-called with MiXCR into one record per CDR3 protein. Of about 250,000 distinct CDR3 sequences listed, 85% to 95% are singletons. J lost 0 bases, V lost 2 bases, and 10 bases had no gene match. The CDR3 runs to 17 residues. The germline V gene has CDR1 SGDLS and CDR2 YYNGEE. A single count supports this clonotype. The target antigen is unknown. This TCR derives from a human donor with multiple sclerosis. Sequencing input: CD4+ T cells from PBMCs. V is TRBV9 and J is TRBJ1-1; TRBD1 aligns across 7 bases. CDR3 sequence reads: CASSVGTELALNTEAFF. The CDR3 nucleotides read TGTGCCAGCAGCGTGGGGACAGAGTTAGCTCTGAACACTGAAGCTTTCTTT.